This T cell receptor (beta chain) derives from a study of CD8+CD57+ T cells in acquired aplastic anemia. Study background: CD4+ and CD8+ cells, once sorted, gave DNA averaging around 3.4 ug. Study results and limitations: The study found no significant CD8+ Simpson's diversity difference between patients and controls. Patients and controls shared under 35 CD8+ CDR3 sequences, highly expressed in patients.

Sequencing was done on patients that had shown CD8+CD57+ cell expansion by flow cytometry. At blood sampling, none of the patients had yet received therapy. Trimming pared 1 base from V and 5 bases from J, leaving 6 bases between. There are 13 residues in the CDR3. The V gene's germline CDR1 is LNHDA and CDR2 SQIVND (reference sequence). This clonotype was detected many times. The antigen is unknown. Profiles of TCR beta VDJ and CDR3 were generated from a genomic DNA template. Using its own MiXCR run on the reads, TCRdb lists one record per CDR3 protein. The sample lists under 350,000 distinct CDR3 sequences; around three fifths were seen once.

The chain recombines TRBV19 with TRBJ1-5; no clear D. Sequenced: sorted CD4+, CD8+, or CD8+CD57+ T cells (not recorded which) from PBMCs. The sequence came from a human donor with aplastic anemia. The CDR3 loop is CASSIVPYQPQHF. For the CDR3, the DNA is TGTGCCAGTAGTATAGTTCCCTATCAGCCCCAGCATTTT. Full variable domain (outside the CDR3, taken from reference TRBV19 and TRBJ1-5): DGGITQSPKYLFRKEGQNVTLSCEQNLNHDAMYWYRQDPGQGLRLIYYSQIVNDFQKGDIAEGYSVSREKKESFPLTVTSAQKNPTAFYLCASSIVPYQPQHFGDGTRLSIL.